This T cell receptor (beta chain) was sequenced for a study of blood T cell repertoires in COVID-19. The protocol was immunoSEQ multiplex PCR, while the TCRdb copy is restricted to in-frame clones and leaves out a portion. Found here are around 100,000 clones, just under 80% of them singletons; the top ten hold around a third. V lost 2 bases and J lost 7, with 11 bases in between. This CDR3 comprises 13 residues. The germline V gene has CDR1 MNHEY and CDR2 SVGAGI. The sequenced sample was peripheral blood. V gene TRBV6-5 combines with J gene TRBJ1-2, with D maybe TRBD1 (5 bases). The TCR originated in an older man with active or convalescent COVID-19. Here the CDR3 DNA reads TGTGCCAGCAGTTACGGCCGGCAGGGTGGCTACACCTTC. Translation gives CASSYGRQGGYTF.